This T cell receptor (beta chain) was profiled in a study of cytomegalovirus exposure and HLA in healthy donors. Study-wide results and caveats: In a later analysis, a missense DCLRE1C variant was linked to TCR beta V- and J-gene trimming. Apparent HLA restriction characterized most CMV-associated TCR beta chains in a later analysis.

Note on this clone: As yet, its antigen is unknown.

The V and J ends lost 5 bases and 2 bases respectively, with 16 bases between them. This CDR3 has 15 amino acids. The germline V gene encodes CDR1 MNHEY and CDR2 SVGAGI. Nominally healthy donors provided the samples, though records likely missed some immune exposures. Primers for the PCR totalled 60 Vbeta and 13 Jbeta. The table came from immunoSEQ multiplex PCR; TCRdb's copy has only in-frame clones and leaves some out. The sample data list some 120,000 clones. The sequenced sample consisted of PBMCs. The chain is built from TRBV6-5 and TRBJ2-7; TRBD2 might be the D (6 bases). The sequence was obtained from a man younger than 35 in good health and CMV-seronegative. The CDR3: CASSPLQSGPYEQYF. CDR3 bases: TGTGCCAGCAGTCCCCTACAAAGCGGGCCCTACGAGCAGTACTTC.